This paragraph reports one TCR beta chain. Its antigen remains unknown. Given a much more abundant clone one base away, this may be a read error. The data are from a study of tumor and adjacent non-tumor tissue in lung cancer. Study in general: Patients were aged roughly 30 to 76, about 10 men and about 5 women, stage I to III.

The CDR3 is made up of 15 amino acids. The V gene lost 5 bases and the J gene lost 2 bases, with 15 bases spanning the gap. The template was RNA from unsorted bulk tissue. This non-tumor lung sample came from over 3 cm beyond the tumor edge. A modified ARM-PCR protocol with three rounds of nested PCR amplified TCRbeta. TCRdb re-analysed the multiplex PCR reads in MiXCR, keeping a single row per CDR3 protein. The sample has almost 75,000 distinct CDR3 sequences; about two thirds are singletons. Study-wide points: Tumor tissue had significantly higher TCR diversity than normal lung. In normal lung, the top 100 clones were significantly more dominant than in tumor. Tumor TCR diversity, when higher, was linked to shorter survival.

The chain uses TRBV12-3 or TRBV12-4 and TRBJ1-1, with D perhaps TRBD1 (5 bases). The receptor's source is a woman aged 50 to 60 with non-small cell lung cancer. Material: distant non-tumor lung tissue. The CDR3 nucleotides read TGTGCCAGCAGTGGAGACCCGGGGGAAAACACTGAAGCTTTCTTT. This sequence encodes CASSGDPGENTEAFF.